This T cell receptor (beta chain) derives from a study of T cells in lung cancer brain metastases. Background on the study: Among the roughly 22 patients, 15 to 18 reported tobacco use, median 40 pack-years. Between primary and metastasis resection, most of the 20 patients were untreated.

Between 2.24 and 4.92 ug genomic DNA went in, equal for pairs. This table comes from immunoSEQ multiplex PCR, and its TCRdb copy is limited to in-frame clones, with some not included. The sample comprises roughly 4,400 clones, 87% of which are singletons, and roughly 3.4% rests with the top ten. CDR3 size: 15 residues. Germline values: CDR1 MNHEY, CDR2 SVGAGI. V dropped 0 bases and J dropped 5 bases, with 13 bases sitting between them. With regard to this clone: As yet, its antigen is unknown.

Study-wide results and caveats: Most clones were lesion-specific, with limited overlap between paired lesions (mean Morisita index roughly 0.25).

This chain connects TRBV6-5 to TRBJ2-5; D not certain. The TCR was taken from a woman between 45 and 60 years old with non-small cell lung cancer. Sequencing input: tumor tissue from the primary lung tumor. This CDR3 reads CASSYSNRVGETQYF. In nucleotides, the CDR3 is TGTGCCAGCAGTTACTCGAACCGGGTGGGGGAGACCCAGTACTTC.